The source of this T cell receptor (beta chain) is a study of T-cell reconstitution after alpha-beta-depleted transplantation in children. This clonotype was seen repeatedly, ten times or more. The TCRbeta library was prepared with unique molecular identifiers. One entry per CDR3 protein, called by TCRdb with MiXCR from the PCR reads. Here the sample spans about 610,000 distinct CDR3 sequences, 10% to 13% being singletons. The source of this sequence is a human donor who donated a stem cell graft to a child with acute myeloid leukemia. The specimen comprised PBMCs from the stem cell graft donor, sampled from the stem cell graft.

DNA of the CDR3: TGTGCCAGCAGGACGCCCAGCTCTGGGGCCAACGTCCTGACTTTC. It codes for CASRTPSSGANVLTF. The rearrangement joins TRBV27 to TRBJ2-6; no definite D call. From germline, CDR1 is MNHEY and CDR2 SMNVEV (reference sequence). V was shortened by 6 bases and J by 0 bases, with 9 bases between the two germline ends. The CDR3 is 15 residues long.